These 23 T cell receptor beta chains share one sample of origin, sequenced in a study of CD8 T cells in ankylosing spondylitis. TCRdb re-called the 5' RACE reads through MiXCR, storing one row per CDR3 protein. The sample holds fewer than 250,000 distinct CDR3 sequences, under 12% seen once. Sequenced input: blood, either unsorted or a sorted T cell fraction (not recorded which). These receptors were collected from a male donor with ankylosing spondylitis or in good health (not recorded which).

This clonotype was detected ten times or more. The chain employs TRBV7-9 and TRBJ2-3; 7 nucleotides match TRBD2. CDR1 and CDR2 (germline): SEHNR, FQNEAQ (reference sequence). CDR3 length equals 14 residues. Trimming at V came to 6 bases and at J to 6 bases, leaving 9 bases not matched to a gene. The CDR3 loop reads CASSSAGKGDTQYF. The CDR3 nucleotides are TGTGCCAGCAGTTCAGCGGGAAAAGGGGATACGCAGTATTTT.

This clonotype occurred many times. The chain couples TRBV20-1 to TRBJ2-7; 8 bases align to TRBD2. The CDR3 spans 13 residues. V shed 5 bases, J shed 3 bases, and the junction held 6 bases outside the gene matches. Germline V CDR1 and CDR2: DFQATT, SNEGSKA (reference sequence). CDR3 sequence reads: CSALTTSDYEQYF. CDR3 nucleotide sequence: TGCAGTGCTTTGACGACTAGCGACTACGAGCAGTACTTC.

The genes are TRBV4-1 and TRBJ2-1; D not resolved. V was pared by 1 base and J by 5 bases, with 12 bases between. Germline V gives CDR1 MGHRA, CDR2 YSYEKL. CDR3 length equals 15 residues. The CDR3 reads CASSQAPSLNNEQFF. CDR3 bases: TGCGCCAGCAGCCAAGCCCCCTCGCTAAACAATGAGCAGTTCTTC.

This clonotype was counted only a few times. This chain connects TRBV30 to TRBJ2-6; the D gene is possibly TRBD1 (6 bases). This CDR3 region has 15 residues. Germline-derived CDR1 and CDR2 are GTSNPN and SVGIG (reference sequence). V lost 4 bases and J 1 base, leaving 11 bases between the germline ends. This CDR3 is CAWTQGLSGANVLTF. The CDR3 DNA reads as TGTGCCTGGACACAGGGATTGTCTGGGGCCAACGTCCTGACTTTC.

This clonotype was counted ten times or more. The rearrangement uses TRBV15 and TRBJ2-7, with TRBD1 as a possible D gene (5 bases). V dropped 2 bases and J dropped 4 bases, with 12 bases sitting between them. This CDR3 is 14 amino acids long. Germline CDR1 is LNHNV and CDR2 is YYDKDF (reference sequence). As DNA, the CDR3 is TGTGCCACCAGCAGACCTGGAGACAGATACGAGCAGTACTTC. Translated: CATSRPGDRYEQYF.

This clonotype was counted many times. The chain employs TRBV12-3 or TRBV12-4 and TRBJ1-2; 9 bases are a match to TRBD1. CDR3 size: 13 residues. The V gene end was trimmed by 7 bases and the J gene end by 9 bases; junction bases not matched to a gene: 9. The CDR3 reads CASKYVQGASYTF. The CDR3, as DNA: TGTGCCAGCAAATACGTACAGGGGGCCAGCTACACCTTC.

In this sample, this clonotype turned up many times. The chain couples TRBV2 to TRBJ1-2; TRBD1 might be the D (6 bases). The length of the CDR3 is 14 residues. Germline CDR1 reads SNHLY; CDR2 reads FYNNEI. V lost 7 bases, J lost 4 bases, and 16 bases lay in between. CDR3 protein: CASTLKPGAYGYTF. The DNA of the CDR3 is TGTGCCAGCACCCTGAAGCCAGGGGCCTATGGCTACACCTTC. Looking up the rest from reference TRBV2 and TRBJ1-2 gives the full variable domain: EPEVTQTPSHQVTQMGQEVILRCVPISNHLYFYWYRQILGQKVEFLVSFYNNEISEKSEIFDDQFSVERPDGSNFTLKIRSTKLEDSAMYFCASTLKPGAYGYTFGSGTRLTVV.

In this sample, this clonotype turned up many times. V gene TRBV7-9 combines with J gene TRBJ2-5; D perhaps matches TRBD2 (6 bases). The V gene's germline CDR1 is SEHNR and CDR2 FQNEAQ (reference sequence). CDR3 size: 14 residues. V was clipped by 5 bases and J by 5 bases, with 15 bases between them. The CDR3 nucleotides are TGTGCCAGCAGCCCCGGGACCCGGGGGGAGACCCAGTACTTC. As protein: CASSPGTRGETQYF.

This clonotype was seen ten or more times. The V and J genes are TRBV10-3 and TRBJ2-7, with 9 bases matching TRBD1. This CDR3 has 15 residues. Trimming cost V 7 bases and J 4 bases; bases outside gene matches: 11. The germline CDR1 and CDR2 sequences are ENHRY and SYGVKD. The CDR3 region is CAITKLPGTGYEQYF. The DNA of the CDR3 is TGTGCCATCACTAAACTCCCCGGGACAGGGTACGAGCAGTACTTC.

This clonotype has more than one count but fewer than ten. The rearrangement links TRBV7-7 to TRBJ2-1, with 10 positions matching TRBD2. CDR3 length equals 15 residues. The germline CDR1 and CDR2 sequences are SSHAT and FNYEAQ (reference sequence). V was pared by 1 base and J by 7 bases, with 4 bases of the junction left unmatched. CDR3 loop: CASSLELAGKNEQFF. The CDR3 nucleotides read TGTGCCAGCAGCTTAGAACTAGCGGGGAAGAATGAGCAGTTCTTC.

Only one count was recorded for this clonotype. This is likely a read error, given that the CDR3 carries no conserved phenylalanine or tryptophan at its end. The chain has TRBV10-3 and TRBJ1-1, with D possibly TRBD1 on 5 matching bases. The V gene lost 10 bases and the J gene lost 10 bases, with 19 bases spanning the gap. The CDR3 covers 12 residues. Germline values: CDR1 ENHRY, CDR2 SYGVKD. The CDR3 region has the DNA TGTGCCACGGGGGGTGGGGAAAGCCGAGCTTTCCTT. This sequence encodes CATGGGESRAFL.

The chain has TRBV2 and TRBJ1-1; perhaps TRBD1 as D (5 bases). Germline loops: CDR1 SNHLY, CDR2 FYNNEI. Trimming left V 8 bases short and J 1 base short, with 14 bases between. This CDR3 contains 14 residues. The CDR3 nucleotides read TGTGCCAGCGCGACCGGGACGGGGAACACTGAAGCTTTCTTT. It codes for CASATGTGNTEAFF.

In this sample, this clonotype turned up many times. The chain uses TRBV6-1 and TRBJ2-1; 11 nucleotides align to TRBD2. With V trimmed by 5 bases and J by 6 bases, 3 bases remained unmatched. Germline-derived CDR1 and CDR2 are MNHNS and SASEGT. The CDR3 extends over 14 amino acids. The CDR3 coding sequence is TGTGCCAGCAGTCTAGCGGGAGGTTCCAATGAGCAGTTCTTC. Translating it yields CASSLAGGSNEQFF.

This clonotype was found many times. The rearrangement joins TRBV30 to TRBJ2-1; 12 positions agree with TRBD2. V shed 2 bases and J 9 bases; nucleotides not matched to a gene: 5. The CDR3 has 14 residues. The germline CDR1 and CDR2 sequences are GTSNPN and SVGIG (reference sequence). DNA of the CDR3: TGTGCCTGGAGTACGACTAGCGGGGGTCTTGAGCAGTTCTTC. As protein: CAWSTTSGGLEQFF.

The rearrangement links TRBV7-9 to TRBJ2-1, with 7 bases fitting TRBD1. After removal of 1 base from V and 4 bases from J, the junction contained 4 bases not matched to a gene. The CDR3 has 15 residues. Germline V CDR1 and CDR2: SEHNR, FQNEAQ (reference sequence). DNA of the CDR3: TGTGCCAGCAGCTTAGAGGGGGCTGCGTACAATGAGCAGTTCTTC. It is translated as CASSLEGAAYNEQFF.

This clonotype has a count of ten or more. The V call is TRBV12-3 or TRBV12-4, the J call TRBJ2-3; 11 bases fit TRBD2. V lost 7 bases and J lost 2; bases outside the gene matches: 8. The CDR3 is 16 residues long. CDR3: CASNLGLAAYTDTQYF. The DNA for the CDR3 is TGTGCCAGCAACCTGGGACTAGCGGCCTACACAGATACGCAGTATTTT.

There are many counts of this clonotype. The gene calls are TRBV7-2 and TRBJ2-1, with TRBD2 identical over 9 bases. Germline V gene sequence: CDR1 SGHTA, CDR2 FQGNSA. This CDR3 has 15 amino acids. The trim removed 6 bases at V and 3 bases at J, leaving 6 bases unmatched. As DNA, the CDR3 is TGTGCCAGCAGTTCGGAGCGGGGGGTCTACAATGAGCAGTTCTTC. Translated, it gives CASSSERGVYNEQFF.

This clonotype was found many times. This chain links TRBV5-6 with TRBJ2-2; possibly TRBD2 for D (5 bases). The germline V and J ends were trimmed by 5 bases and 8 bases, with 16 bases remaining between them. This CDR3 spans 14 amino acids. CDR1 and CDR2 (germline): SGHDT, YYEEEE. The CDR3 DNA reads TGTGCCAGCAGTCCCCAACTAGTGACGGGGGAGCTGTTTTTT. Translating it yields CASSPQLVTGELFF.

In its sample, this clonotype was seen a few times. The chain employs TRBV11-3 and TRBJ2-7; no clear D. The V and J ends lost 0 bases and 2 bases respectively, with 11 bases between them. The CDR3 covers 15 residues. CDR1 and CDR2 (germline): SGHNT, YENEEA. The CDR3 protein is CASSLEQYSTYEQYF. In DNA, the CDR3 is TGTGCCAGCAGCTTAGAGCAGTACAGTACCTACGAGCAGTACTTC.

As concerns this clonotype: A much larger clone sits a single nucleotide away, making a read error possible. The DNA for the CDR3 is TGTGCCAGCAGTCCTGACAGGGACGGCCCCAAGGGCAGTGAGCAGTTCTTC. The encoded protein is CASSPDRDGPKGSEQFF. The chain is built from TRBV5-6 and TRBJ2-1, with 7 nucleotides matching TRBD1. The V segment lost 5 bases and the J segment 9 bases; nucleotides outside the gene matches: 20. This CDR3 has 17 residues. Germline CDR1 SGHDT, CDR2 YYEEEE.

This clonotype was seen at least ten times. The chain recombines TRBV7-6 with TRBJ1-3; TRBD1 agrees at 9 bases. The J segment lost 2 bases and the V segment lost 5 bases, leaving 4 bases of the junction unmatched. This CDR3 has 15 residues. CDR1 and CDR2 from the germline V gene are SGHVS and FNYEAQ. For the CDR3, the DNA is TGTGCCAGCAGCCCGACAGGGGGTACTGGAAACACCATATATTTT. This sequence encodes CASSPTGGTGNTIYF.

This clonotype has just a few counts. The chain has TRBV5-1 and TRBJ1-5, with D tentatively TRBD1 (5 bases). Germline V lookup: CDR1 SGHRS, CDR2 YFSETQ. V lost 0 bases, J lost 7 bases, and 14 bases lay in between. CDR3 length: 15 amino acids. The CDR3 sequence is CASSLGDGMRQPQHF. In DNA, the CDR3 is TGCGCCAGCAGCTTGGGGGACGGGATGAGGCAGCCCCAGCATTTT.

This clonotype was detected many times. The CDR3 protein is CSARDNGGNYGYTF. CDR3 bases: TGCAGTGCTAGAGATAATGGGGGGAACTATGGCTACACCTTC. This sequence joins TRBV20-1 and TRBJ1-2; D may be TRBD1 (5 bases). Germline loops: CDR1 DFQATT, CDR2 SNEGSKA (reference sequence). The CDR3 length is 14 residues. Between the trimmed V and J ends, which lost 0 bases and 2 bases, there was a span of 10 bases.